This T cell receptor (beta chain) came from a study of cytomegalovirus exposure and HLA in healthy donors. Study background: Membership in the Caucasian-associated ancestry cluster was found for 65% to 85% of roughly 360 genotyped donors.

Primers included in the PCR were 60 Vbeta and 13 Jbeta primers. Data came from immunoSEQ multiplex PCR; TCRdb stores just in-frame clones and leaves some out. The data contain fewer than 250,000 clones, over 60% of them seen just once; the ten biggest clones take up around 0.99%. Findings and caveats of the study: Being productive about 90% or about 30% of the time was typical of most TCR beta V segments in an earlier analysis. Most likely, a cluster of highly shared sequence variants arose as a sequencing artifact. Later analysis revealed greater clonal expansion in HLA-associated TCR beta chains than in equally common others.

With respect to this clone: Its target is unknown.

Germline CDR1 is SGHAT and CDR2 is FQNNGV. The CDR3 is 16 amino acids. Trimming removed 1 base at V and 4 bases at J, with 15 bases between. Material for sequencing was PBMCs. This sequence joins TRBV11-2 and TRBJ2-3; a weak D match, TRBD2 (6 bases). This receptor was taken from a middle-aged woman in good health and CMV-seronegative. The CDR3 nucleotides are TGTGCCAGCAGCTTAGTGCTAGCGCGTAGCGCAGATACGCAGTATTTT. Amino acid sequence: CASSLVLARSADTQYF.